This T cell receptor (beta chain) was observed in a study of T cells in localized non-small cell lung cancer. The assay was immunoSEQ multiplex PCR, and TCRdb's table has in-frame clones only and misses some. The top ten clones hold less than 20% of a sample with 59,000 or so clones, about 89% of them seen once. This clone turned up a few times. Per germline, CDR1 MNHNS and CDR2 SASEGT. The CDR3 is 12 residues long. The V and J ends lost 7 bases and 5 bases respectively, with 11 bases between them. The J gene is TRBJ1-1, the V gene TRBV6-1; no firm D call. This TCR was sampled from a man between 40 and 70 years old with stage I lung adenocarcinoma. The sequences come from peripheral blood, collected before any cancer treatment. CDR3 sequence: CASTELATEAFF. In nucleotides, the CDR3 is TGTGCCAGCACCGAACTTGCGACTGAAGCTTTCTTT.